The text below deals with one TCR beta chain. This record comes from a study of blood T cell repertoires in COVID-19. This CDR3 has 13 residues. V shed 0 bases and J shed 8 bases, with 11 bases lying between them. CDR1 is SGDLS, CDR2 YYNGEE, per germline. Sequenced by immunoSEQ multiplex PCR; TCRdb stores in-frame clones only, minus some. Seen here are 250,000 to 350,000 clones, 85% observed once, and the top ten hold roughly 2.7%. The chain links TRBV9 to TRBJ1-1, with D unresolved. The receptor comes from a woman between 45 and 60 years old who had recovered from COVID-19. Sequencing was performed on PBMCs or T cells enriched from blood (not recorded which). The CDR3 nucleotides read TGTGCCAGCAGCGTAGATTATTCGGGAGAAGCTTTCTTT. Its protein is CASSVDYSGEAFF.